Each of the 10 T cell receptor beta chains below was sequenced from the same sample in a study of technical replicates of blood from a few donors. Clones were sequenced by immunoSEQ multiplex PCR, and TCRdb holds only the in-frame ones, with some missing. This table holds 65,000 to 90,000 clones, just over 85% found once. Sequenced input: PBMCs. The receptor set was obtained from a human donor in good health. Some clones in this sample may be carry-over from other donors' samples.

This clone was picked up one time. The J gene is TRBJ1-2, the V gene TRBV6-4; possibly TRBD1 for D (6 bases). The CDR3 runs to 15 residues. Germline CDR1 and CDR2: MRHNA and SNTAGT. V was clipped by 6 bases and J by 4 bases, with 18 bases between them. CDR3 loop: CASRARDTGTYGYTF. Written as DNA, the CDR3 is TGTGCCAGCAGGGCCCGGGACACGGGCACCTATGGCTACACCTTC.

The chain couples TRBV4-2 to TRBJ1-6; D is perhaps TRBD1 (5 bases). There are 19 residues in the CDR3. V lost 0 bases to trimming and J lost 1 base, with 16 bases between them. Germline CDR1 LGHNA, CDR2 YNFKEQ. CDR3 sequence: CASSQDQIRVTSYNSPLHF. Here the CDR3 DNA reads TGTGCCAGCAGCCAAGATCAAATCAGGGTGACATCCTATAATTCACCCCTCCACTTT.

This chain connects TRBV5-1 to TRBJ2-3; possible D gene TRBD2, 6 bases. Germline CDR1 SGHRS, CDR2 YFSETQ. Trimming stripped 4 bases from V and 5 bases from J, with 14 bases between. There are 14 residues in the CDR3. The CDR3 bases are TGCGCCAGCAGCCTCGGGACTGTGGGAGATACGCAGTATTTT. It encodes CASSLGTVGDTQYF.

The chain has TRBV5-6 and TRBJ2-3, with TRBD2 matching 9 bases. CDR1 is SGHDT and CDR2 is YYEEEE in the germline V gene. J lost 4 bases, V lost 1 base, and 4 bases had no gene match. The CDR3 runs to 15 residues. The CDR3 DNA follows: TGTGCCAGCAGCTTGCGGCGGGGGGGCCCAGATACGCAGTATTTT. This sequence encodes CASSLRRGGPDTQYF. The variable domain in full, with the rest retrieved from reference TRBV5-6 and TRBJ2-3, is DAGVTQSPTHLIKTRGQQVTLRCSPKSGHDTVSWYQQALGQGPQFIFQYYEEEERQRGNFPDRFSGHQFPNYSSELNVNALLLGDSALYLCASSLRRGGPDTQYFGPGTRLTVL.

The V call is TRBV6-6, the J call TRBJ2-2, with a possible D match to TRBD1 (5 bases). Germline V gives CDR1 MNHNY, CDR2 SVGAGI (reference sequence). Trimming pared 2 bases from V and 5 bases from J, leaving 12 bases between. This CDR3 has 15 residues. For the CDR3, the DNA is TGTGCCAGCAGTTACGTCCAGGGAATGACCGGGGAGCTGTTTTTT. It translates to CASSYVQGMTGELFF.

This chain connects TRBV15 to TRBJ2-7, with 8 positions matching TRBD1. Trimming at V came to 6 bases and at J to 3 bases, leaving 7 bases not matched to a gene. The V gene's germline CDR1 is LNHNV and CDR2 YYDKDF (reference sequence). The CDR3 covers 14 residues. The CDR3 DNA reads TGTGCCACCAGAGCAGGGGGCGCTGACTACGAGCAGTACTTC. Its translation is CATRAGGADYEQYF.

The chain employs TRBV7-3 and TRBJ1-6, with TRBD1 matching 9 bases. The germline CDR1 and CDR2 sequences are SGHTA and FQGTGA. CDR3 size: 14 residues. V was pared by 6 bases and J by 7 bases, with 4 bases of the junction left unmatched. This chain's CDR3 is CASRGQGGNSPLHF. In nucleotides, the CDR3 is TGTGCCAGCAGGGGACAGGGTGGGAATTCACCCCTCCACTTT.

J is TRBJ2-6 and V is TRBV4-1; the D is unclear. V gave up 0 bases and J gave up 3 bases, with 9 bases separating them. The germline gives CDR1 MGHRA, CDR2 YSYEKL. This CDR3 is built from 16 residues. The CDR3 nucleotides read TGCGCCAGCAGCCAAGATTTAGTAAATGGGGCCAACGTCCTGACTTTC. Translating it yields CASSQDLVNGANVLTF.

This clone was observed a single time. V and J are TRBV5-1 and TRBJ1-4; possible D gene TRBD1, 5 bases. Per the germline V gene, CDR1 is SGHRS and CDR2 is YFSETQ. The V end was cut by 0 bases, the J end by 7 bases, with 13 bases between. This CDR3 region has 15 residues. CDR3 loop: CASSLATLRGEKLFF. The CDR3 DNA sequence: TGCGCCAGCAGCTTGGCCACACTTAGGGGTGAAAAACTGTTTTTT.

CDR3 DNA sequence: TGTGCCAGCAGAGGGACAGAGTATAATTCACCCCTCCACTTT. Protein: CASRGTEYNSPLHF. J is TRBJ1-6 and V is TRBV27; 7 nucleotides match TRBD1. The CDR3 extends over 14 amino acids. CDR1 is MNHEY and CDR2 is SMNVEV in the germline V gene (reference sequence). Trimming took 6 bases from V and 4 from J; bases not matched to a gene: 3.